These 3 T cell receptor beta chains originate from one sample sequenced in a study of CD4+ T cells in melanoma. Sequencing used immunoSEQ multiplex PCR; TCRdb keeps in-frame clones, though not all of them. This sample has 15,000 to 20,000 clones; 83% occur once, and the top ten carry roughly 5%. Material for sequencing was cells from a culture (not recorded whether cultured in vitro). The receptors were gathered from a human donor with melanoma.

V and J are TRBV5-4 and TRBJ1-2, with 7 bases aligning to TRBD1. The CDR3 contains 15 residues. The V gene end was trimmed by 4 bases and the J gene end by 4 bases; junction bases not matched to a gene: 10. The germline V gene encodes CDR1 SGHNT and CDR2 YYREEE (reference sequence). For the CDR3, the DNA is TGTGCCAGCAGCGGTGACAGGGCGTTGGGCTATGGCTACACCTTC. This codes for CASSGDRALGYGYTF.

In its sample, this clone was seen a few times. The J gene is TRBJ1-5, the V gene TRBV10-2; the D is unclear. The V end was cut by 0 bases, the J end by 0 bases, with 6 bases between. CDR1 is WSHSY and CDR2 is SAAADI in the germline V gene. The CDR3 length is 15 residues. The CDR3 DNA sequence: TGCGCCAGCAGTGAGTCGGACCCTAGCAATCAGCCCCAGCATTTT. Protein product: CASSESDPSNQPQHF.

The CDR3 DNA reads as TGTGCCAGCAGCCAAACAGGGGGCGGGCGAGCTTTCTTT. Its protein is CASSQTGGGRAFF. The V gene is TRBV14, the J gene TRBJ1-1, with 9 positions matching TRBD1. V gave up 2 bases and J gave up 10 bases; unmatched junction bases: 5. The germline gives CDR1 SGHDN, CDR2 FVKESK. The CDR3 has 13 residues.